This is a list of T cell receptor beta chains from one sample in a study of blood T cell repertoires in COVID-19. Assay: immunoSEQ multiplex PCR; the TCRdb copy retains only in-frame clones and omits some. The sample carries roughly 200,000 clones, 65% to 80% recorded once. The specimen was peripheral blood. The receptors were gathered from a man over 45 who had recovered from COVID-19. Both conserved end residues are part of each CDR3. Fields, in order: V gene, clone size, J gene, CDR3 protein. Clone size is given for some rows only: seen once, a few or many times, or a class if the clone is expanded.

V gene: TRBV28
clone size: NA
J gene: TRBJ2-7
CDR3 protein: CASTQGGPYEQYF

V gene: TRBV11-3
clone size: NA
J gene: TRBJ2-1
CDR3 protein: CASSLRQGAVNEQFF

V gene: TRBV9
clone size: NA
J gene: TRBJ2-3
CDR3 protein: CASSVMLAGADTQYF

V gene: TRBV5-4
clone size: NA
J gene: TRBJ2-1
CDR3 protein: CASSSGTSGRVPNEQFF

V gene: TRBV3-1/TRBV3-2
clone size: NA
J gene: TRBJ2-1
CDR3 protein: CASSKDTTSGKVLLDEQFF

V gene: TRBV3-1/TRBV3-2
clone size: NA
J gene: TRBJ1-1
CDR3 protein: CASSQDPGQGGTEAFF

V gene: TRBV27
clone size: NA
J gene: TRBJ1-5
CDR3 protein: CASSLRQGSWPQHF

V gene: TRBV27
clone size: NA
J gene: TRBJ2-2
CDR3 protein: CASSLSGTVNTGELFF

V gene: TRBV19
clone size: NA
J gene: TRBJ1-1
CDR3 protein: CASSTRQGRNTEAFF

V gene: TRBV7-3
clone size: NA
J gene: TRBJ2-5
CDR3 protein: CASSFRDSEMETQYF

V gene: TRBV19
clone size: NA
J gene: TRBJ2-3
CDR3 protein: CASSGAPLGTQYF

V gene: TRBV6-2/TRBV6-3
clone size: NA
J gene: TRBJ2-3
CDR3 protein: CASSYSSGTDTQYF

V gene: TRBV18
clone size: NA
J gene: TRBJ2-2
CDR3 protein: CASRPGQGYTGELFF

V gene: TRBV5-1
clone size: NA
J gene: TRBJ2-5
CDR3 protein: CASSSIFKGETQYF

V gene: TRBV4-1
clone size: NA
J gene: TRBJ2-3
CDR3 protein: CASSQDLTGFQYF

V gene: TRBV5-4
clone size: NA
J gene: TRBJ2-7
CDR3 protein: CASSRSGSTYEQYF

V gene: TRBV7-6
clone size: NA
J gene: TRBJ2-6
CDR3 protein: CASSSQGTSGANVLTF

V gene: TRBV5-5
clone size: NA
J gene: TRBJ1-2
CDR3 protein: CASSLVGGDYGYTF

V gene: TRBV30
clone size: once
J gene: TRBJ1-2
CDR3 protein: CAWSVPGVGYTF

V gene: TRBV4-2
clone size: NA
J gene: TRBJ2-1
CDR3 protein: CASSQDPSSSYNEQFF

V gene: TRBV4-1
clone size: NA
J gene: TRBJ2-1
CDR3 protein: CASSQDFASAHNEQFF

V gene: TRBV6-5
clone size: NA
J gene: TRBJ2-2
CDR3 protein: CASGSTAYTGELFF

V gene: TRBV5-1
clone size: few
J gene: TRBJ1-6
CDR3 protein: CASSLANFGQSNSPLHF

V gene: TRBV7-7
clone size: NA
J gene: TRBJ2-1
CDR3 protein: CASSQGLAGGSYNEQFF

V gene: TRBV25-1
clone size: few
J gene: TRBJ1-3
CDR3 protein: CASSGQGSGNTIYF

V gene: TRBV24-1
clone size: once
J gene: TRBJ1-2
CDR3 protein: CATSDLRTGGFYGYTF

V gene: TRBV7-3
clone size: NA
J gene: TRBJ2-1
CDR3 protein: CASSPVQASGTPPPSGEQFF

V gene: TRBV28
clone size: NA
J gene: TRBJ2-7
CDR3 protein: CASTPRDSGYEQYF

V gene: TRBV18
clone size: NA
J gene: TRBJ1-1
CDR3 protein: CASSPPPTGNTEAFF

V gene: TRBV6-4
clone size: NA
J gene: TRBJ2-1
CDR3 protein: CASSEQSNNEQFF

V gene: TRBV5-1
clone size: NA
J gene: TRBJ1-1
CDR3 protein: CASSRTAVMNTEAFF

V gene: TRBV14
clone size: NA
J gene: TRBJ1-2
CDR3 protein: CASSPTGGEDYGYTF

V gene: TRBV10-3
clone size: NA
J gene: TRBJ1-1
CDR3 protein: CATENIQGDTEAFF

V gene: TRBV19
clone size: NA
J gene: TRBJ2-1
CDR3 protein: CASGRYSGAYNEQFF

V gene: TRBV6-5
clone size: NA
J gene: TRBJ1-1
CDR3 protein: CATLTGTGHAFF

V gene: TRBV7-2
clone size: NA
J gene: TRBJ2-2
CDR3 protein: CASSVARGGHNGELFF

V gene: TRBV7-8
clone size: NA
J gene: TRBJ2-1
CDR3 protein: CASSLSTGSVNEQFF

V gene: TRBV7-3
clone size: NA
J gene: TRBJ1-1
CDR3 protein: CASSPGVMNTEAFF

V gene: TRBV25-1
clone size: NA
J gene: TRBJ2-7
CDR3 protein: CASSKIAGINEQYF

V gene: TRBV10-2
clone size: NA
J gene: TRBJ2-7
CDR3 protein: CASRPGQGANEQYF

V gene: TRBV6-2/TRBV6-3
clone size: NA
J gene: TRBJ2-7
CDR3 protein: CASSLAGGFYEQYF

V gene: TRBV9
clone size: NA
J gene: TRBJ1-2
CDR3 protein: CASSEGQAGGYTF

V gene: TRBV20-1
clone size: NA
J gene: TRBJ2-1
CDR3 protein: CSAIDFRGLRDNEQFF

V gene: TRBV6-5
clone size: NA
J gene: TRBJ2-4
CDR3 protein: CASMTGYEKNIQYF

V gene: TRBV10-3
clone size: NA
J gene: TRBJ2-2
CDR3 protein: CAISESGGTGELFF

V gene: TRBV7-3
clone size: NA
J gene: TRBJ2-3
CDR3 protein: CASSLGAGATDTQYF

V gene: TRBV10-3
clone size: NA
J gene: TRBJ1-1
CDR3 protein: CAISDWERGNTEAFF

V gene: TRBV11-2
clone size: NA
J gene: TRBJ2-1
CDR3 protein: CASSSSGELYNEQFF

V gene: TRBV5-6
clone size: once
J gene: TRBJ1-3
CDR3 protein: CASSFSKTGGREYTIYF

V gene: TRBV9
clone size: NA
J gene: TRBJ2-1
CDR3 protein: CASSVTGLQYNEQFF

V gene: TRBV7-9
clone size: once
J gene: TRBJ1-2
CDR3 protein: CASSPTSDRGSVYGYTF

V gene: TRBV18
clone size: NA
J gene: TRBJ2-3
CDR3 protein: CASSFQRVGRTDTQYF

V gene: TRBV19
clone size: NA
J gene: TRBJ2-7
CDR3 protein: CASNPQPGQGVYEQYF